This TCR beta chain was identified during a study of blood T cell repertoires in COVID-19. The protocol was immunoSEQ multiplex PCR, while the TCRdb copy is restricted to in-frame clones and leaves out a portion. The sample carries about 170,000 clones, roughly 80% recorded once. The CDR3 runs 14 residues. Germline assignment: CDR1 MNHEY and CDR2 SVGAGI. V lost 0 bases to trimming and J lost 1 base, with 6 bases between them. The chain links TRBV6-5 to TRBJ1-1; D uncertain. The receptor comes from a woman aged 80 or over with COVID-19, enrolled during active disease. The sample taken for sequencing was peripheral blood. CDR3 amino acids: CASSYSRPNTEAFF. Here the CDR3 DNA reads TGTGCCAGCAGTTACTCGAGGCCGAACACTGAAGCTTTCTTT.